Following are 2 T cell receptor beta chains from one sample sequenced in a study of T cell responses to AZD1222 COVID-19 vaccine. TCRdb's table, derived via immunoSEQ multiplex PCR, lists solely in-frame clones and lacks some. The repertoire includes around 70,000 clones, about 80% of them detected once, and 9.5% to 13% sits in the top ten. The specimen was peripheral blood, collected on day 0 of AZD1222 vaccination. Receptor source: an adult in good health.

The chain joins TRBV11-2 to TRBJ2-1; D ambiguous. CDR1 SGHAT and CDR2 FQNNGV come from the germline V gene. V lost 2 bases, J lost 0 bases, and 5 bases lay in between. The CDR3 has 14 residues. This chain's CDR3 is CASSLSSSYNEQFF. The CDR3 nucleotides read TGTGCCAGCAGCTTATCGAGCTCCTACAATGAGCAGTTCTTC.

The chain uses TRBV5-4 and TRBJ2-3; D possibly matches TRBD1 or TRBD2 (6 bases each). The germline V gene has CDR1 SGHNT and CDR2 YYREEE (reference sequence). V dropped 0 bases and J dropped 6 bases, with 8 bases sitting between them. The CDR3 sequence is 13 residues long. The CDR3 is CASSLAGGDTQYF. CDR3 bases: TGTGCCAGCAGCTTGGCCGGGGGCGATACGCAGTATTTT. Together with reference TRBV5-4 and TRBJ2-3, the CDR3 gives the full variable domain: ETGVTQSPTHLIKTRGQQVTLRCSSQSGHNTVSWYQQALGQGPQFIFQYYREEENGRGNFPPRFSGLQFPNYSSELNVNALELDDSALYLCASSLAGGDTQYFGPGTRLTVL.